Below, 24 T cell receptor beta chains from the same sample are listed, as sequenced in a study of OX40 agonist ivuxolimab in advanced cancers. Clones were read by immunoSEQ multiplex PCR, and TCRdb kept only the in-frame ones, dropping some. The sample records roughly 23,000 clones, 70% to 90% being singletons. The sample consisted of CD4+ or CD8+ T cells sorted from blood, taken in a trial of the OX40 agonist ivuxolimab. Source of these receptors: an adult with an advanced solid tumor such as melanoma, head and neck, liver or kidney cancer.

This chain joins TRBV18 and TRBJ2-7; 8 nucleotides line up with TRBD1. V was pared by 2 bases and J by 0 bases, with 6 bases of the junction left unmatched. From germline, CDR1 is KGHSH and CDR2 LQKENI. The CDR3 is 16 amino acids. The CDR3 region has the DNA TGTGCCAGCTCACCAGCGGCAGGGGGCGTCTCCTACGAGCAGTACTTC. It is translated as CASSPAAGGVSYEQYF.

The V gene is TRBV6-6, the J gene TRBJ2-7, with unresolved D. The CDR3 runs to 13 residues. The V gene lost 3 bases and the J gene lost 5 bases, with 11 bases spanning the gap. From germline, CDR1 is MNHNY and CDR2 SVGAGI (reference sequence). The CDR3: CASSYPTEHEQYF. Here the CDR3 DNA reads TGTGCCAGCAGTTATCCGACCGAACACGAGCAGTACTTC.

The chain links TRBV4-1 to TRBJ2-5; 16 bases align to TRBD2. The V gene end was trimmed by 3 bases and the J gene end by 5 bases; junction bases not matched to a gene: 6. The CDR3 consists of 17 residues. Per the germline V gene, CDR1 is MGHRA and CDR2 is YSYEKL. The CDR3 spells CASSQGLAGGNEETQYF. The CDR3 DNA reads TGCGCCAGCAGCCAGGGACTAGCGGGGGGGAACGAGGAGACCCAGTACTTC.

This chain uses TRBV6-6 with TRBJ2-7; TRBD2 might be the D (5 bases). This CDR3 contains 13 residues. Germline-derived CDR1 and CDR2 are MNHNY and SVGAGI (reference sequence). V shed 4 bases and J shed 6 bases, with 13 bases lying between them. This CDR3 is CASSWAEEGEQYF. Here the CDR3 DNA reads TGTGCCAGCAGTTGGGCGGAGGAAGGCGAGCAGTACTTC.

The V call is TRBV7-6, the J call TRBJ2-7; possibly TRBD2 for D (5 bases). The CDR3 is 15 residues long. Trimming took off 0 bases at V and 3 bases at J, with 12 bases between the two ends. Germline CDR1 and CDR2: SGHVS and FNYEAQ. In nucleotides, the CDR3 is TGTGCCAGCAGCTTAGCGGGGAGTACCGGCTACGAGCAGTACTTC. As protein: CASSLAGSTGYEQYF.

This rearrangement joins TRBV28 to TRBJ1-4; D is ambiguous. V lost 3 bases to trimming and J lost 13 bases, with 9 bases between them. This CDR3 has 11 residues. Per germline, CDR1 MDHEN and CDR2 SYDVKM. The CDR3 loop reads CASSLVERLFF. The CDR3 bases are TGTGCCAGCAGTTTGGTGGAGAGACTGTTTTTT.

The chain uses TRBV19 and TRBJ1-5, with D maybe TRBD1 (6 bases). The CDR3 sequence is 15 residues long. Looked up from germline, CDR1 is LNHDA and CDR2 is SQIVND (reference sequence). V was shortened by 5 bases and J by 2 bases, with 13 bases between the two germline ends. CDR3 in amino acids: CASSWTEVGNQPQHF. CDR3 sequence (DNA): TGTGCCAGTAGTTGGACAGAGGTTGGCAATCAGCCCCAGCATTTT.

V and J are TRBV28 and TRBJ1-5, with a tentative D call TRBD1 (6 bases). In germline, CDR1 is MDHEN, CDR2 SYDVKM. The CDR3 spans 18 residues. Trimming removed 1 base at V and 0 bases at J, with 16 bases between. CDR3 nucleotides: TGTGCCAGCAGTTTATTCCAGGGGAGATGGGATAGCAATCAGCCCCAGCATTTT. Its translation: CASSLFQGRWDSNQPQHF.

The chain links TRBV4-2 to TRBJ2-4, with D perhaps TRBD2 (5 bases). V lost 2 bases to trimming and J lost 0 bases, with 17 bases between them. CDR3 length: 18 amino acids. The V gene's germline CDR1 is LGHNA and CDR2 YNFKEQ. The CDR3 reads CASSQPPRGGLAKNIQYF. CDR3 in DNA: TGTGCCAGCAGCCAACCCCCCCGAGGCGGGCTAGCCAAAAACATTCAGTACTTC.

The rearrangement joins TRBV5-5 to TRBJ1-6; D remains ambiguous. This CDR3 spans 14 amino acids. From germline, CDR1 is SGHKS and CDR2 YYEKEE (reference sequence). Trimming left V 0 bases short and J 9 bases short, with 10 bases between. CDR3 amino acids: CASSLDPVSSPLHF. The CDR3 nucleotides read TGTGCCAGCAGCTTGGATCCCGTATCTTCACCCCTCCACTTT.

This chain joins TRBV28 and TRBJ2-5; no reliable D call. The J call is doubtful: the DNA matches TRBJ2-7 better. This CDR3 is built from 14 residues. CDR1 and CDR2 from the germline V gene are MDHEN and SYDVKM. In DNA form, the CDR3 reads TGTGCCAGCACCGACATTATCCCTCCCTACGAGCAGTACTTC. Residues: CASTDIIPPYEQYF.

This CDR3 reads CASSLGQGDYGYTF. CDR3 sequence (DNA): TGTGCCAGCAGCTTAGGGCAGGGGGACTATGGCTACACCTTC. The chain joins TRBV7-9 to TRBJ1-2, with 7 bases lining up with TRBD1. Germline assignment: CDR1 SEHNR and CDR2 FQNEAQ (reference sequence). The CDR3 length is 14 residues. With 1 base clipped from V and 3 bases from J, the junction kept 2 bases outside the gene matches.

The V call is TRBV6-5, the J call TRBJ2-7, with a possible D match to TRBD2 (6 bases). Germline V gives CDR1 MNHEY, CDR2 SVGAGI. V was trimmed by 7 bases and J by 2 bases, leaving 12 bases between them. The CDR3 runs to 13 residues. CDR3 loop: CASMMGGTYEQYF. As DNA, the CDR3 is TGTGCCAGCATGATGGGGGGTACCTACGAGCAGTACTTC.

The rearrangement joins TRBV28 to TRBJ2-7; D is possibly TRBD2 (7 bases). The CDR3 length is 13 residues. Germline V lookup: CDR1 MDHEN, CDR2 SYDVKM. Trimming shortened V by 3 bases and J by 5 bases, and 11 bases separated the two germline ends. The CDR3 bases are TGTGCCAGCAGTTTGGCGGGGGCCCACGAGCAGTACTTC. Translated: CASSLAGAHEQYF.

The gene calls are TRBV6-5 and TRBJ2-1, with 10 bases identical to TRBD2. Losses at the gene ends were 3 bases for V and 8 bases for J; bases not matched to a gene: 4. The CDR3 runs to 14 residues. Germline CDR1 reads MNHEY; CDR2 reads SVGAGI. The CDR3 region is CASSYRAGGYEQFF. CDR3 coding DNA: TGTGCCAGCAGTTATCGAGCGGGGGGGTATGAGCAGTTCTTC.

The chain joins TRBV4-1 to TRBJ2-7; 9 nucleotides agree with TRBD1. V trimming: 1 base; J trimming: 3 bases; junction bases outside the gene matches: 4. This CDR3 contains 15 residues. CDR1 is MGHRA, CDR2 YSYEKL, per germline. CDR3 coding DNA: TGCGCCAGCAGCCAAGGGCCGACAGGGGGCTACGAGCAGTACTTC. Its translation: CASSQGPTGGYEQYF.

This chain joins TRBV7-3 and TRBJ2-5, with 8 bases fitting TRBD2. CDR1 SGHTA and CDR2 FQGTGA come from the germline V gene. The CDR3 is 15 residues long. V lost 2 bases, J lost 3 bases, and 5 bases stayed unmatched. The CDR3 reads CASSLLGGAKETQYF. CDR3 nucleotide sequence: TGTGCCAGCAGCTTACTCGGGGGGGCTAAAGAGACCCAGTACTTC.

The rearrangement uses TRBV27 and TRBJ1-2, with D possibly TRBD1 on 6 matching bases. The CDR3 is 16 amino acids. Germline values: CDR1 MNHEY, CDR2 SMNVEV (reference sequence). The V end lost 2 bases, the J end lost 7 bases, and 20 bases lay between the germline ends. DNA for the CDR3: TGTGCCAGCAGTTTAGGGATAGCCGGGGGCGCGGGTGGCTACACCTTC. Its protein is CASSLGIAGGAGGYTF.

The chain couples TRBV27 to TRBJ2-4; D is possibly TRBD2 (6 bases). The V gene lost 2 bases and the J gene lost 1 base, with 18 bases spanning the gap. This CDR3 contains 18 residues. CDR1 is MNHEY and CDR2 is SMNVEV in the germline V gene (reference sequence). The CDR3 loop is CASSLGLGTSMAKNIQYF. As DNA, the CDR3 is TGTGCCAGCAGTTTAGGGTTGGGGACTTCGATGGCCAAAAACATTCAGTACTTC.

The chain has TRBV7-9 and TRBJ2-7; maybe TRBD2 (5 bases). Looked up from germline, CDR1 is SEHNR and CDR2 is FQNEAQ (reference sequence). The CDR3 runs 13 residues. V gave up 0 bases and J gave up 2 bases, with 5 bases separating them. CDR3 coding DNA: TGTGCCAGCAGCTTAGCGCGGGCCTACGAGCAGTACTTC. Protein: CASSLARAYEQYF. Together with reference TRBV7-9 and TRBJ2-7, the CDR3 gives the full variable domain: DTGVSQNPRHKITKRGQNVTFRCDPISEHNRLYWYRQTLGQGPEFLTYFQNEAQLEKSRLLSDRFSAERPKGSFSTLEIQRTEQGDSAMYLCASSLARAYEQYFGPGTRLTVT.

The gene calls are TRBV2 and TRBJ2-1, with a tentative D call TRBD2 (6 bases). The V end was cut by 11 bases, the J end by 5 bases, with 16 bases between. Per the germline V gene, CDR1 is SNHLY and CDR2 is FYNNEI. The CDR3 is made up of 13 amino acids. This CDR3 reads CAWDSQMDNEQFF. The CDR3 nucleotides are TGTGCCTGGGACTCCCAAATGGACAATGAGCAGTTCTTC.

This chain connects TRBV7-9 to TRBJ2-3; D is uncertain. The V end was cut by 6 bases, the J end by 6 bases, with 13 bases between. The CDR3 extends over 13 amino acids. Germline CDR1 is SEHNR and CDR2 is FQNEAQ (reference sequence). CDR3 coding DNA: TGTGCCAGCAGGATCGCCCAGAAGGATACGCAGTATTTT. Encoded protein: CASRIAQKDTQYF.

CDR3 sequence: CASSWRLTGYGNQPQHF. CDR3 in DNA: TGTGCCAGCAGTTGGAGATTGACAGGGTATGGCAATCAGCCCCAGCATTTT. The J gene is TRBJ1-5, the V gene TRBV28; 7 bases are a match to TRBD1. The V gene end was trimmed by 4 bases and the J gene end by 2 bases; junction bases not matched to a gene: 11. The CDR3 is 17 residues long. From germline, CDR1 is MDHEN and CDR2 SYDVKM.

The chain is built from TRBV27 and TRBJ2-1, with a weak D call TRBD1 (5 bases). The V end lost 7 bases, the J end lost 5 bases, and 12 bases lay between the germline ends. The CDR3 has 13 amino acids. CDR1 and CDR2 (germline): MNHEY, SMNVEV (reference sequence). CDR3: CASKRTTDNEQFF. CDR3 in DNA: TGTGCCAGCAAAAGGACAACTGACAATGAGCAGTTCTTC.